This section outlines one T cell receptor beta chain sequence together with its context. The data belong to a study of T cells of healthy individuals. With 5 bases clipped from V and 4 bases from J, the junction kept 10 bases outside the gene matches. The CDR3 sequence is 16 residues long. From germline, CDR1 is SGHTA and CDR2 FQGNSA. Each CDR3 protein is one row after TCRdb ran MiXCR on the 5' RACE reads. Altogether 75,000 to 95,000 distinct CDR3 sequences are present, roughly 5% being singletons, with the ten largest covering 6.5% to 8%. This TCR was recovered from a female donor in good health. The chain joins TRBV7-2 to TRBJ2-5, with 10 bases aligning to TRBD2. CDR3 coding DNA: TGTGCCAGCAGCACACGACTAGCGGGTTATGGAGAGACCCAGTACTTC. Translation gives CASSTRLAGYGETQYF.